This T cell receptor beta chain derives from a study of a mutant IDH1 vaccine in newly diagnosed glioma. About the study: Treated patients were roughly 62% male, roughly 40% female, mean age approximately 41 years. Prior therapy was radiotherapy, temozolomide, or both; most received both.

Worth noting for this clone: Its target is not known.

Method: immunoSEQ multiplex PCR; TCRdb's copy keeps in-frame clones and lacks some. The table has about 29,000 clones, 65% to 85% seen once; the top ten hold 8% to 9%. The CDR3 totals 12 residues. The germline gives CDR1 SGHNT, CDR2 YYREEE (reference sequence). Trimming left V 0 bases short and J 5 bases short, with 6 bases between. Time point reported: week 23, last vaccination. Vaccinated patients received 300 ug of mutant IDH1 20-mer peptide per dose, with topical imiquimod. This TCR derives from a woman between 18 and 29 years old with glioma. V usage is TRBV5-4 and J usage is TRBJ2-7, with D uncertain. The sample here was PBMCs, taken from a glioma patient whose treatment included an IDH1 peptide vaccine. The CDR3 DNA follows: TGTGCCAGCAGCTTGGACAGTAACGAGCAGTACTTC. Its protein product is CASSLDSNEQYF.